This T cell receptor (beta chain) derives from a study of beta chain features in type 1 diabetes (dated by TCRdb to between 2018 and 2020). In the study overall: Mean age, gender distribution, total cell number and subset yield did not differ between patients and healthy donors. Whereas all 30 or so donors provided naive and central memory subsets, regulatory and stem cell-like memory subsets were isolated from just 8 patients and roughly eight healthy donors. The study compared the TCRB repertoires of sorted circulating CD4+ T cell subsets in recently diagnosed type 1 diabetes patients with those in matched healthy donors. A total of around 110,000,000 sorted cells were examined across all samples, and RNA yield correlated strongly with the number of cells per subset.

The entire amount of isolated RNA was reverse transcribed using the High Capacity cDNA Reverse Transcription Kit, so the sequenced TCRB transcripts were expressed ones. Deep immunoSEQ sequencing was performed on naive, central memory and regulatory T cell samples, with an average of about 3.57 million total reads per sample. Sorted cells were lysed in RLT buffer, and RNA was extracted using DNase-treated RNeasy Micro or Mini kits according to cell number. To prevent cross-contamination, every cell subset was processed on its own, while patient and healthy donor samples were processed together. Using the immunoSEQ multiplex PCR, TCRB sequences were amplified from cDNA into 87-bp fragments spanning the CDR3 region. The amplicons were sequenced using the Illumina HiSeq platform. As for how the authors treated the data: PCR bias was computationally corrected using synthetic template baselines, reads within Hamming distance 2 were collapsed, and singletons that could not be merged were discarded. By aligning reads against IMGT, V, D and J genes, CDR3 length, and insertions or deletions at six rearrangement sites were assigned. Within each subset, clonotype counts were normalized to sorted cell number, and only after that were true diversity and Gini coefficients computed with the tcR R package. The overlap coefficient, calculated on TCRB nucleotide sequences, was used to quantify repertoire sharing. As a proxy for the pre-selection repertoire, out-of-frame TCRB sequences from naive cells were analyzed. The clones in this table, taken by TCRdb from immuneACCESS, are in-frame only. Not every clone is retained; where verified, under half of the shortfall comes from an unresolved V gene, and the cause of the rest is unknown. That table gives V, J and clone size, and the DNA gave D and trimming. The sample yields 150,000 or so clones; about 63% were counted once. The ten largest clones capture about 0.089% of the sample.

Each donor gave one peripheral blood draw, approximately 0.11 L on average, collected into heparinised tubes. A BD FACSAria II was used to sort naive, central memory, regulatory and stem cell-like memory CD4+ T cells with a panel that included CD45RO, CCR7, CD25, CD127, CD95 and CD27. Every sorted population had a purity above 95%. PBMCs were isolated immediately by Lymphoprep density gradient centrifugation and stained directly without culture. So that batch effects would be minimized, each experiment stained and sorted samples in pairs, pairing one healthy donor with one patient. Trimming takes 1 base from V and 3 bases from J, and the germline ends sit 7 bases apart. The cysteine opens and the phenylalanine closes a CDR3 of 14 amino acids. Just the 42-base CDR3 DNA is kept, in frame starting at base 1. Via the germline V gene (reference sequence), CDR1 is SEHNR and CDR2 FQNEAQ. The study at large found these results: Type 1 diabetes patients showed a moderate but significant shortening of TCRB CDR3 length in all four CD4+ subsets. Sequencing cDNA rather than genomic DNA could over-represent highly expressing activated cells, although activation and CD3 levels did not differ between groups. Naive, central memory and regulatory TCRB repertoires appeared more similar among patients than among healthy donors. Only small numbers of individuals were included in the HLA sub-analyses, which left unresolved whether HLA type had any influence on TCRB rearrangement. Patients with type 1 diabetes made fewer insertions and deleted more nucleotides at VDJ recombination sites, implying thymic rearrangement abnormalities. Shorter templates might have been favored by PCR, but patient and control samples were amplified and corrected together, so both groups would have been affected equally by any skew.

Regarding this clone: The clone's antigen remains unknown. Base-call qualities are not available, and no considerably larger clone is one nucleotide away.

This clonotype originated in a man aged 25-40 years with type 1 diabetes. Sequencing was carried out using naive CD4+ T cells from blood. The cell subset or site label here, explained by the study, means: true naive CD4+ T cells. The chain uses TRBV7-9 and TRBJ2-1, with no D gene named confidently. The sequenced DNA: TGTGCCAGCAGCTTAGAGGCTTACTACAATGAGCAGTTCTTC. Translated, this gives CASSLEAYYNEQFF.